This passage covers 9 T cell receptor beta chains from one sample sequenced in a study of T cells in Graves' hyperthyroidism and ophthalmopathy. The investigators amplified TCR beta CDR3 regions from RNA transcripts. HTBI primers were employed in a first-round RT-PCR of the TCR CDR3. Each CDR3 protein is one row after TCRdb ran MiXCR on the multiplex PCR reads. The table records some 650,000 distinct CDR3 sequences, roughly a sixth of them present only once. The material sequenced was blood. These receptors all stem from a woman between 40 and 55 years old with Graves' ophthalmopathy.

This clonotype was seen more than once but under ten times. The gene calls are TRBV5-1 and TRBJ2-3; maybe TRBD1 (10 bases). Trimming stripped 7 bases from V and 3 bases from J, with 24 bases between. CDR1 SGHRS and CDR2 YFSETQ come from the germline V gene. CDR3 size: 17 residues. The CDR3: CASGTGDRSGGTDTQYF. As DNA, the CDR3 is TGCGCCAGCGGGACAGGGGATCGGAGCGGGGGGACAGATACGCAGTATTTT.

This clonotype appeared many times. V is TRBV5-1 and J is TRBJ2-7, with 10 bases identical to TRBD2. The CDR3 totals 14 residues. Germline assignment: CDR1 SGHRS and CDR2 YFSETQ. Trimming cost V 4 bases and J 6 bases; bases outside gene matches: 7. CDR3 loop: CASSLGLAVGEQYF. The DNA for the CDR3 is TGCGCCAGCAGCCTAGGACTAGCGGTGGGCGAGCAGTACTTC.

This clonotype was observed many times. This rearrangement joins TRBV6-1 to TRBJ1-1; 7 nucleotides align to TRBD1. The V and J ends lost 5 bases and 1 base, in that order; junction bases with no gene match: 4. The CDR3 loop spans 14 amino acids. CDR1 is MNHNS, CDR2 SASEGT, per germline. CDR3 in amino acids: CASSWDRSNTEAFF. Written as DNA, the CDR3 is TGTGCCAGCAGTTGGGACAGATCGAACACTGAAGCTTTCTTT.

This chain connects TRBV5-5 to TRBJ2-7; D gene uncertain. This CDR3 contains 14 residues. V dropped 2 bases and J dropped 2 bases, with 11 bases sitting between them. The germline gives CDR1 SGHKS, CDR2 YYEKEE (reference sequence). The CDR3 protein is CASSFFTEPYEQYF. The DNA for the CDR3 is TGTGCCAGCAGCTTCTTTACGGAACCCTACGAGCAGTACTTC.

This chain connects TRBV2 to TRBJ2-3; D perhaps matches TRBD1 (6 bases). Per germline, CDR1 SNHLY and CDR2 FYNNEI. There are 16 residues in the CDR3. Trimming shortened V by 6 bases and J by 2 bases, and 18 bases separated the two germline ends. The DNA of the CDR3 is TGTGCCAGCAGCTTAGGGGAGTGGGGGCCCACAGATACGCAGTATTTT. Encoded protein: CASSLGEWGPTDTQYF.

Ten or more counts support this clonotype. This CDR3 reads CSVVTGETQYF. CDR3 bases: TGCAGCGTTGTAACTGGAGAGACCCAGTACTTC. This chain uses TRBV29-1 with TRBJ2-5; D unresolved. The CDR3 is 11 amino acids. CDR1 is SQVTM, CDR2 ANQGSEA, per germline. Trimming removed 4 bases at V and 4 bases at J, with 7 bases between.

This clonotype was observed many times. The chain has TRBV28 and TRBJ1-2, with D tentatively TRBD1 (5 bases). The CDR3 covers 16 residues. The germline V gene has CDR1 MDHEN and CDR2 SYDVKM. Trimming shortened V by 6 bases and J by 3 bases, and 20 bases separated the two germline ends. CDR3 loop: CASSPMGQGGYYGYTF. The CDR3 DNA follows: TGTGCCAGCAGCCCTATGGGGCAGGGAGGGTACTATGGCTACACCTTC.

This clonotype was seen more than once but under ten times. The V gene is TRBV20-1, the J gene TRBJ1-1, with D perhaps TRBD1 (6 bases). Germline CDR1 DFQATT, CDR2 SNEGSKA (reference sequence). This CDR3 has 14 amino acids. The ends were cut back, 0 bases at V and 0 bases at J, with 8 bases in the middle. The DNA of the CDR3 is TGCAGTGCTAGAGATCAGGGGATGAACACTGAAGCTTTCTTT. This translates into CSARDQGMNTEAFF.

The sample holds a few counts of this clonotype. This sequence joins TRBV2 and TRBJ1-3, with D uncertain. V was trimmed by 3 bases and J by 7 bases, leaving 10 bases between them. Germline-derived CDR1 and CDR2 are SNHLY and FYNNEI. CDR3 length: 13 residues. The CDR3 bases are TGTGCCAGCAGTGAGTACGAAAGGAACACCATATATTTT. Its protein product is CASSEYERNTIYF.